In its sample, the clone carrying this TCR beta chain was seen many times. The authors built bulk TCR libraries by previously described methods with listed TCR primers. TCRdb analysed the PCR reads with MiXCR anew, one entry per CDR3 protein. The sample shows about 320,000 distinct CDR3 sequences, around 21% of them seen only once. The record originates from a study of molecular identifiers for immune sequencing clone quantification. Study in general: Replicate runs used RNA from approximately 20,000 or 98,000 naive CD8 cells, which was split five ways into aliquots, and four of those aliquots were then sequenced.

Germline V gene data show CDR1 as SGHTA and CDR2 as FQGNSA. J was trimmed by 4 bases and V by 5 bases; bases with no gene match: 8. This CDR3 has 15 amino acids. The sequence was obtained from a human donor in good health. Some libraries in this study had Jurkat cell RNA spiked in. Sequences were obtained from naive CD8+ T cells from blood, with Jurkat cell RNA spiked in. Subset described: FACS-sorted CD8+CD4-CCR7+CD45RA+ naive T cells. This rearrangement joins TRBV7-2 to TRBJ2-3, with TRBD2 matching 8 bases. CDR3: CASSTVAGWADTQYF. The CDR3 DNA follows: TGTGCCAGCAGCACCGTAGCGGGGTGGGCAGATACGCAGTATTTT.